The TCR beta chain described here comes from a study of cytomegalovirus exposure and HLA in healthy donors. Comments on this clone: Its antigen remains unidentified.

Vbeta (60) and Jbeta (13) primers were used in the PCR. Repertoires were generated with immunoSEQ multiplex PCR, while TCRdb's copy carries only in-frame clones and drops some. The table has 150,000 to 200,000 clones, 65% to 70% seen once. The V and J ends lost 3 bases and 6 bases respectively, with 12 bases between them. CDR3 size: 13 residues. CDR1 and CDR2 (germline): SNHLY, FYNNEI. Study results and caveats: When analyzed later, a missense DCLRE1C variant was found to be linked to TCR beta V- and J-gene trimming. CMV serostatus was the sole immune exposure data available.

The sequence derives from a woman aged 18-29 years in good health and CMV-seropositive. Sequences were obtained from PBMCs. The chain combines TRBV2 with TRBJ2-7, with a possible D match to TRBD2 (6 bases). In DNA form, the CDR3 reads TGTGCCAGCAGTGACGAGGGAGGCCGCGAGCAGTACTTC. Protein: CASSDEGGREQYF. The full variable domain, completed using reference TRBV2 and TRBJ2-7, is EPEVTQTPSHQVTQMGQEVILRCVPISNHLYFYWYRQILGQKVEFLVSFYNNEISEKSEIFDDQFSVERPDGSNFTLKIRSTKLEDSAMYFCASSDEGGREQYFGPGTRLTVT.